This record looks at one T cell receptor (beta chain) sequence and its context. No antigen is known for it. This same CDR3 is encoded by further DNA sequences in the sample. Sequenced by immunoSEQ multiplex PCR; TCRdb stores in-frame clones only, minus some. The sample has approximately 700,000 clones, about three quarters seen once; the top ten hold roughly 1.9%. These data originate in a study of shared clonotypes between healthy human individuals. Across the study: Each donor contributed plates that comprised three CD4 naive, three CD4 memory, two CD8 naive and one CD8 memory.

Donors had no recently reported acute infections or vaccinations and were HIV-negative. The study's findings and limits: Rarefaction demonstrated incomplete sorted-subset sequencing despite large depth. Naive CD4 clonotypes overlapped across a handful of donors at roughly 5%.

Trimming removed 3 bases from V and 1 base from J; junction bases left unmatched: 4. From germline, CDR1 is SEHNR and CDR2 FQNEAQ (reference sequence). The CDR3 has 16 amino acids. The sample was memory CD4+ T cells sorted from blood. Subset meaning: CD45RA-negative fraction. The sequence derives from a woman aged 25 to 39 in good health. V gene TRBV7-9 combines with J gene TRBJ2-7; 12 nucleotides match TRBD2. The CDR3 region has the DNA TGTGCCAGCAGCTTGGGGACTAGCGGGTCTTCCTACGAGCAGTACTTC. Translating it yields CASSLGTSGSSYEQYF.